This TCR beta chain derives from a study of cytomegalovirus exposure and HLA in healthy donors. Study results and caveats: Later analysis placed DRB1 highest and HLA-C lowest in TCR association rates, which differed by HLA locus. Productive status was seen about 90% or about 30% of the time for most TCR beta V segments in an earlier analysis. Association of a missense DCLRE1C variant with TCR beta V- and J-gene trimming was reported in a later analysis.

Amplification used 60 Vbeta primers and 13 Jbeta primers. Profiling relied on immunoSEQ multiplex PCR, and the TCRdb table lists in-frame clones only, not all of them. Of about 130,000 clones in the sample, approximately 85% were seen once. Note on this clone: No antigen is known for it.

The study sampled nominally healthy donors, though unrecorded immune exposures were likely. The clonotype was recovered from a boy aged 5 to 17 in good health and CMV-seronegative. The sample taken for sequencing was PBMCs.

In nucleotides, the CDR3 is TGTGCCAGCTCACCTTCAACCGGGACAGCATATGGCTACACCTTC. It yields the protein CASSPSTGTAYGYTF. This chain connects TRBV18 to TRBJ1-2, with 7 bases that match TRBD1. The ends lost 3 bases at V and 5 bases at J; junction bases unmatched: 9. Germline CDR1 is KGHSH and CDR2 is LQKENI. The CDR3 sequence is 15 residues long. The variable domain in full, with the rest retrieved from reference TRBV18 and TRBJ1-2, is NAGVMQNPRHLVRRRGQEARLRCSPMKGHSHVYWYRQLPEEGLKFMVYLQKENIIDESGMPKERFSAEFPKEGPSILRIQQVVRGDSAAYFCASSPSTGTAYGYTFGSGTRLTVV.